Listed here are 13 T cell receptor beta chains from one sample, sequenced in a study of T cell responses to AZD1222 COVID-19 vaccine. Assay: immunoSEQ multiplex PCR; the TCRdb copy retains only in-frame clones and omits some. The repertoire has more than 100,000 clones, 88% of them found once; the top ten carry under 4.5%. Sequencing was performed on peripheral blood, taken on day 0 of AZD1222 vaccination. The receptors originated from an adult in good health.

The genes are TRBV6-4 and TRBJ2-1, with 10 bases fitting TRBD1. The germline gives CDR1 MRHNA, CDR2 SNTAGT. The CDR3 is made up of 14 amino acids. V trimming: 5 bases; J trimming: 8 bases; junction bases outside the gene matches: 6. The CDR3 loop reads CASSPGTGVDEQFF. CDR3 sequence (DNA): TGTGCCAGCAGTCCCGGGACAGGGGTGGATGAGCAGTTCTTC.

This chain links TRBV3-1 (or the pseudogene TRBV3-2) with TRBJ2-3, with TRBD2 identical over 7 bases. This CDR3 region has 19 residues. Per germline, CDR1 LGHDT and CDR2 YNNKEL (reference sequence). V dropped 4 bases and J dropped 0; count of bases not matched to a gene: 16. In DNA form, the CDR3 reads TGTGCCAGCAGCCCGGGTTCCAGCGGGGCTATAACTAGCACAGATACGCAGTATTTT. Translating it yields CASSPGSSGAITSTDTQYF.

V is TRBV5-4 and J is TRBJ1-6, with TRBD1 as a possible D gene (5 bases). CDR3 length: 17 amino acids. V lost 6 bases to trimming and J lost 7 bases, with 23 bases between them. Germline CDR1 SGHNT, CDR2 YYREEE (reference sequence). DNA of the CDR3: TGTGCCAGCACCAAGGGGTTGCAAGGCGGGATAAATTCACCCCTCCACTTT. It yields the protein CASTKGLQGGINSPLHF.

This chain connects TRBV6-5 to TRBJ1-2, with a tentative D call TRBD1 (5 bases). This CDR3 has 11 residues. Germline V gives CDR1 MNHEY, CDR2 SVGAGI. V lost 7 bases and J 8 bases, leaving 11 bases between the germline ends. The chain's CDR3 is CASNWGWGYTF. The CDR3 DNA follows: TGTGCCAGCAACTGGGGCTGGGGCTACACCTTC.

The V and J genes are TRBV7-8 and TRBJ2-2; 9 nucleotides align to TRBD2. Per germline, CDR1 SGHVS and CDR2 FQNEAQ. The CDR3 totals 16 residues. Trimming cost V 2 bases and J 1 base; bases outside gene matches: 2. CDR3 DNA: TGTGCCAGCAGCTTACCAGCGGGGGGGAACACCGGGGAGCTGTTTTTT. Translation gives CASSLPAGGNTGELFF.

The V gene is TRBV27, the J gene TRBJ1-6, with 9 bases identical to TRBD1. V dropped 7 bases and J dropped 7; count of bases not matched to a gene: 8. Germline V gene sequence: CDR1 MNHEY, CDR2 SMNVEV (reference sequence). The CDR3 covers 15 residues. The CDR3: CASTSNRGRNSPLHF. CDR3 bases: TGTGCCAGCACCTCCAACAGGGGGCGAAATTCACCCCTCCACTTT.

The chain employs TRBV7-9 and TRBJ1-1, with D tentatively TRBD1 (6 bases). CDR1 SEHNR and CDR2 FQNEAQ come from the germline V gene (reference sequence). With 1 base removed from V and 7 bases from J, the gap between germline ends came to 16 bases. The CDR3 runs to 15 residues. The CDR3 DNA is TGTGCCAGCAGCTTAGGAGGGGGGAGGCAGGTTGAAGCTTTCTTT. Translating gives CASSLGGGRQVEAFF.

This clone was counted once. The chain carries TRBV9 and TRBJ2-7; unclear D gene. V was pared by 0 bases and J by 0 bases, with 10 bases between. The CDR3 has 15 residues. Looked up from germline, CDR1 is SGDLS and CDR2 is YYNGEE. Here the CDR3 reads CASSVGSDDSYEQYF. The CDR3 DNA sequence: TGTGCCAGCAGCGTAGGAAGCGATGACTCCTACGAGCAGTACTTC.

The rearrangement joins TRBV5-5 to TRBJ2-7; 11 nucleotides match TRBD1. V lost 4 bases to trimming and J lost 4 bases; unmatched junction nucleotides: 7. This CDR3 spans 15 amino acids. CDR1 and CDR2 (germline): SGHKS, YYEKEE (reference sequence). The chain's CDR3 is CASSGGQGAWYEQYF. The DNA for the CDR3 is TGTGCCAGCAGCGGCGGACAGGGGGCATGGTACGAGCAGTACTTC.

In this sample, this clone turned up once. Here the CDR3 reads CASLNYRGSSLGNSPLHF. DNA of the CDR3: TGTGCCAGCCTAAACTACAGGGGGTCCTCTCTGGGGAATTCACCCCTCCACTTT. The J gene is TRBJ1-6, the V gene TRBV27; 8 bases are shared with TRBD1. Trimming cost V 8 bases and J 7 bases; bases outside gene matches: 19. This CDR3 is built from 18 residues. The V gene's germline CDR1 is MNHEY and CDR2 SMNVEV (reference sequence).

V gene TRBV3-1 (or the pseudogene TRBV3-2) combines with J gene TRBJ1-5; D may be TRBD1 (5 bases). Trimming removed 3 bases at V and 7 bases at J, with 16 bases between. The CDR3 has 15 amino acids. CDR1 is LGHDT, CDR2 YNNKEL, per germline (reference sequence). CDR3 sequence (DNA): TGTGCCAGCAGCCAGATGGGGCGGGGAGGACAGCCCCAGCATTTT. Translating it yields CASSQMGRGGQPQHF.

The rearrangement links TRBV6-5 to TRBJ1-5; D gene unclear. This CDR3 is built from 15 residues. Germline CDR1 and CDR2: MNHEY and SVGAGI. V lost 6 bases, J lost 0 bases, and 12 bases lay in between. In DNA, the CDR3 is TGTGCCAGCAGCTCCAGTTTCGATAGCAATCAGCCCCAGCATTTT. Translated: CASSSSFDSNQPQHF.

This chain links TRBV6-2 or TRBV6-3 with TRBJ2-7; D not resolved. CDR3 length equals 13 residues. Trimming left V 5 bases short and J 3 bases short, with 11 bases between. Germline V gives CDR1 MNHEY, CDR2 SVGEGT. CDR3 nucleotides: TGTGCCAGCAGTCTAGGGCCCAACTACGAGCAGTACTTC. It codes for CASSLGPNYEQYF.